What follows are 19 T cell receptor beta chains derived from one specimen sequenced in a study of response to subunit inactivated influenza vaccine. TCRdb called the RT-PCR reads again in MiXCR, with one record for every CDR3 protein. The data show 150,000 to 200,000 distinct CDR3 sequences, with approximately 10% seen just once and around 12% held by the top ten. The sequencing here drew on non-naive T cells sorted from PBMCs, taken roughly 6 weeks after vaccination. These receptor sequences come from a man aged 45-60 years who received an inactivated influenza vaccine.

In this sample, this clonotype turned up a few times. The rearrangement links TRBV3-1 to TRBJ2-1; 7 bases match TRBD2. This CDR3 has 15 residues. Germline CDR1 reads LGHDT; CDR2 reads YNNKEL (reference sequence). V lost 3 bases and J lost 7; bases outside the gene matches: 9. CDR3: CASSHWTRAENEQFF. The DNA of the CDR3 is TGTGCCAGCAGCCATTGGACTAGAGCTGAAAATGAGCAGTTCTTC.

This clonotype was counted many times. DNA of the CDR3: TGTGCCATCAGTGAGTCGAGGACCTACGAGCAGTACTTC. It encodes CAISESRTYEQYF. The gene calls are TRBV10-3 and TRBJ2-7; D not resolved. Trimming shortened V by 0 bases and J by 2 bases, and 5 bases separated the two germline ends. Germline V CDR1 and CDR2: ENHRY, SYGVKD. The CDR3 runs 13 residues.

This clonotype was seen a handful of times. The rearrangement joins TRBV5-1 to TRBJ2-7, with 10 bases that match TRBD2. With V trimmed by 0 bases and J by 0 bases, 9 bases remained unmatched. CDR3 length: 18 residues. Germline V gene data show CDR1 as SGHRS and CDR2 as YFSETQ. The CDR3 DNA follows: TGCGCCAGCAGCTTGGCTGCGCAGCGGGGGGGGAGCTCCTACGAGCAGTACTTC. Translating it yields CASSLAAQRGGSSYEQYF.

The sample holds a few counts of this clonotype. The chain's CDR3 is CASGPGWGFHTEAFF. The DNA of the CDR3 is TGTGCCAGCGGGCCCGGCTGGGGTTTCCACACTGAAGCTTTCTTT. The chain couples TRBV19 to TRBJ1-1, with D unclear. Between the trimmed V and J ends, which lost 9 bases and 3 bases, there was a span of 20 bases. Germline values: CDR1 LNHDA, CDR2 SQIVND (reference sequence). The CDR3 totals 15 residues. Full variable domain (outside the CDR3, taken from reference TRBV19 and TRBJ1-1): DGGITQSPKYLFRKEGQNVTLSCEQNLNHDAMYWYRQDPGQGLRLIYYSQIVNDFQKGDIAEGYSVSREKKESFPLTVTSAQKNPTAFYLCASGPGWGFHTEAFFGQGTRLTVV.

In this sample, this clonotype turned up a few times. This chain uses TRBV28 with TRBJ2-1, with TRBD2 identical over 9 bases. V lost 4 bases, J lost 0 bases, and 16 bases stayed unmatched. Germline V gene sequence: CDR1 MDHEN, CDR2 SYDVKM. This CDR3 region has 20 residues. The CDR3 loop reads CASSSHDSSGGLGSYNEQFF. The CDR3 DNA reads TGTGCCAGCAGTTCCCACGACTCCAGCGGGGGGCTCGGCTCCTACAATGAGCAGTTCTTC.

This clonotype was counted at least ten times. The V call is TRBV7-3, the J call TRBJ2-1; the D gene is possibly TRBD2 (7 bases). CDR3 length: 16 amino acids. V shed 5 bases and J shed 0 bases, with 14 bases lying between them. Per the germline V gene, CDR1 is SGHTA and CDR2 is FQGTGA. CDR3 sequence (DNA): TGTGCCAGCAGCCCGCGGGGGCCTAGCTCCTACAATGAGCAGTTCTTC. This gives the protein CASSPRGPSSYNEQFF.

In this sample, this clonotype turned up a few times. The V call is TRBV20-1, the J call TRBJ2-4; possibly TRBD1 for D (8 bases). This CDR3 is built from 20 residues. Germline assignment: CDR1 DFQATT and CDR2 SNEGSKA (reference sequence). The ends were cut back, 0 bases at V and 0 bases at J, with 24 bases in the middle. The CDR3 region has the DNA TGCAGTGCTAGAGATGAATTCAAAACAGGGGGGGGATCAGCCAAAAACATTCAGTACTTC. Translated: CSARDEFKTGGGSAKNIQYF.

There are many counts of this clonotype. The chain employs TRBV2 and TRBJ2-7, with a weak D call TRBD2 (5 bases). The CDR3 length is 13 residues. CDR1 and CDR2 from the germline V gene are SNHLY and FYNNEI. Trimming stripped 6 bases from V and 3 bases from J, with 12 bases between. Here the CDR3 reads CASSYGGNYEQYF. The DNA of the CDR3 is TGTGCCAGCAGCTACGGAGGAAACTACGAGCAGTACTTC.

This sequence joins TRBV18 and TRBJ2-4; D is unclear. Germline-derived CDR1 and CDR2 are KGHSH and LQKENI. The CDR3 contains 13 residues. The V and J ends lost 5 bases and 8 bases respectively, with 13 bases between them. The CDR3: CASSSHSKDIQYF. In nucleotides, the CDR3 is TGTGCCAGCTCATCCCACAGTAAGGACATTCAGTACTTC.

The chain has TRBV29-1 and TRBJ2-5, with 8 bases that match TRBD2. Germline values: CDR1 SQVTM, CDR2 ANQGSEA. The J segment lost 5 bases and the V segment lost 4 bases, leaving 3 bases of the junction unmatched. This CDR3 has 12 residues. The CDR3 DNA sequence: TGCAGCGTTGCCGGGGGGGGCGAGACCCAGTACTTC. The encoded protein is CSVAGGGETQYF.

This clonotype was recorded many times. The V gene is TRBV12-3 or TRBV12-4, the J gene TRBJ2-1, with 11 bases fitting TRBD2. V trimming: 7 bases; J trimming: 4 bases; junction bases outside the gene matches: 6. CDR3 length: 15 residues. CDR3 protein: CASTLSGGAYNEQFF. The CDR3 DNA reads TGTGCCAGCACCCTTAGCGGGGGGGCTTACAATGAGCAGTTCTTC.

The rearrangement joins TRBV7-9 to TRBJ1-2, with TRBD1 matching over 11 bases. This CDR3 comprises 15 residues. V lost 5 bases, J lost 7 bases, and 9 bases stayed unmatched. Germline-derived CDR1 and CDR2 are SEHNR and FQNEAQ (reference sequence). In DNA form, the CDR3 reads TGTGCCAGCAGCATCCTTGGACAGGGGGCCGCTGGCTACACCTTC. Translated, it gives CASSILGQGAAGYTF.

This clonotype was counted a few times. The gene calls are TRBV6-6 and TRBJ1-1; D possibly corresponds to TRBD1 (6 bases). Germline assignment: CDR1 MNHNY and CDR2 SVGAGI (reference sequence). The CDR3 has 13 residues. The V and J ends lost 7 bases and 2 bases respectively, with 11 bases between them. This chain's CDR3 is CASTRGFNTEAFF. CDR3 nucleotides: TGTGCCAGCACCAGGGGATTTAACACTGAAGCTTTCTTT.

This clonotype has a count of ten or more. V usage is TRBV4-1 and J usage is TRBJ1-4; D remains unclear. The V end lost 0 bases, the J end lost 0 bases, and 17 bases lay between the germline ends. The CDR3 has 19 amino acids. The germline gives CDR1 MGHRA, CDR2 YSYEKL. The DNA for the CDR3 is TGCGCCAGCAGCCAAGATAGGGAAGGAGGGTTTGCAACTAATGAAAAACTGTTTTTT. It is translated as CASSQDREGGFATNEKLFF.

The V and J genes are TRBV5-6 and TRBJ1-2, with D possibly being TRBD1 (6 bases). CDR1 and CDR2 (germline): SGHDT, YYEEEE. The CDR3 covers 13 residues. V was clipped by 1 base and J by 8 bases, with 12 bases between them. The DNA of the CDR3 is TGTGCCAGCAGCTTGAACAGGGTAGGAGGCTACACCTTC. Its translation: CASSLNRVGGYTF.

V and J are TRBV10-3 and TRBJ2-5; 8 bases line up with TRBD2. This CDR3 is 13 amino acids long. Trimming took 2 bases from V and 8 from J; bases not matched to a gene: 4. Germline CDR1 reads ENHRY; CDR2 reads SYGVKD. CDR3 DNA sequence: TGTGCCATCAGTGAGAGCGGGAGTAATACCCAGTACTTC. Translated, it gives CAISESGSNTQYF.

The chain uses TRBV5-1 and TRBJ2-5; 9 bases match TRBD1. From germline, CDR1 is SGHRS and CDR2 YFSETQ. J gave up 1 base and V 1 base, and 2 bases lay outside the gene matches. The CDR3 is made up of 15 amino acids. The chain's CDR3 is CASSLTGGIQETQYF. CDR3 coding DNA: TGCGCCAGCAGCTTGACAGGGGGCATCCAAGAGACCCAGTACTTC.

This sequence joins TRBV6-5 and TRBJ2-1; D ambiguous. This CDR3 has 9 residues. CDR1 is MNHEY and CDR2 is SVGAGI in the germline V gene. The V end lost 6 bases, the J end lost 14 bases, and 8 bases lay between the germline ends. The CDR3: CASRNPKFF. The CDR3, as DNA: TGTGCCAGCAGGAACCCGAAGTTCTTC.

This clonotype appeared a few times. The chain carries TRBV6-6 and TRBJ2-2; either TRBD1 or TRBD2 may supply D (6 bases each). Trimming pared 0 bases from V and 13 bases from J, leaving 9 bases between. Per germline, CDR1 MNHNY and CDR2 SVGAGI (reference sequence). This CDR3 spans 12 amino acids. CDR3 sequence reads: CASSYSRGRLFF. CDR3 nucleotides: TGTGCCAGCAGTTACTCCCGGGGGCGGCTGTTTTTT.